This entry lists 18 T cell receptor beta chains sequenced from one sample in a study of cytomegalovirus exposure and HLA in healthy donors. Amplification used 60 Vbeta primers and 13 Jbeta primers. Assay used: immunoSEQ multiplex PCR; TCRdb lists only in-frame clones, some missing. The sample yields 150,000 to 170,000 clones, around 75% seen once. Source material: PBMCs. These TCRs come from a man younger than 45 in good health and CMV-seropositive.

This sequence joins TRBV25-1 and TRBJ1-6; 9 bases map to TRBD1. The V gene's germline CDR1 is MGHDK and CDR2 SYGVNS. The length of the CDR3 is 16 residues. After removal of 6 bases from V and 9 bases from J, the junction contained 12 bases not matched to a gene. This CDR3 is CASSGPGTGLGSPLHF. Here the CDR3 DNA reads TGTGCCAGCAGCGGTCCCGGGACAGGGTTGGGTTCACCCCTCCACTTT. The entire variable domain, with the rest obtained from reference TRBV25-1 and TRBJ1-6, is as follows: EADIYQTPRYLVIGTGKKITLECSQTMGHDKMYWYQQDPGMELHLIHYSYGVNSTEKGDLSSESTVSRIRTEHFPLTLESARPSHTSQYLCASSGPGTGLGSPLHFGNGTRLTVT.

This clone was observed a single time. J is TRBJ1-2 and V is TRBV7-9, with D possibly being TRBD1 (5 bases). V lost 5 bases, J lost 6 bases, and 13 bases lay in between. Looked up from germline, CDR1 is SEHNR and CDR2 is FQNEAQ (reference sequence). The CDR3 is made up of 13 amino acids. The CDR3 sequence: CASSAMGGDGYTF. Written as DNA, the CDR3 is TGTGCCAGCAGCGCAATGGGGGGGGATGGCTACACCTTC.

The chain has TRBV27 and TRBJ2-5; D is unresolved. Germline V gives CDR1 MNHEY, CDR2 SMNVEV (reference sequence). Trimming left V 3 bases short and J 13 bases short, with 18 bases between. The CDR3 is 13 residues long. CDR3 residues: CASSFLRNSFLYF. For the CDR3, the DNA is TGTGCCAGCAGTTTCTTACGGAACAGTTTTCTGTACTTC.

This chain joins TRBV10-1 and TRBJ1-5, with 10 bases fitting TRBD1. J was trimmed by 6 bases and V by 6 bases; bases with no gene match: 5. Germline V lookup: CDR1 WNHNN, CDR2 SYGVQD (reference sequence). The CDR3 has 14 residues. CDR3 in DNA: TGCGCCAGCAGCACCGGACAGGGGGTTCAGCCCCAGCATTTT. Protein: CASSTGQGVQPQHF.

V usage is TRBV18 and J usage is TRBJ1-1; tentative D call: TRBD1 (5 bases). This CDR3 comprises 14 residues. V lost 4 bases and J 1 base, leaving 10 bases between the germline ends. Germline-derived CDR1 and CDR2 are KGHSH and LQKENI. The CDR3 sequence: CASSQPDRNTEAFF. The CDR3 DNA reads TGTGCCAGCTCACAACCCGACAGGAACACTGAAGCTTTCTTT.

In this sample, this clone turned up a few times. The chain employs TRBV10-1 and TRBJ2-3, with 8 bases aligning to TRBD2. Germline V lookup: CDR1 WNHNN, CDR2 SYGVQD (reference sequence). Trimming took 3 bases from V and 5 from J; bases not matched to a gene: 7. The CDR3 contains 15 residues. Written as DNA, the CDR3 is TGCGCCAGCAGTGAATATAGCGGGACTGGAGATACGCAGTATTTT. It is translated as CASSEYSGTGDTQYF.

This clone has just one count. This sequence joins TRBV27 and TRBJ2-1, with D perhaps TRBD1 (5 bases). CDR1 is MNHEY and CDR2 is SMNVEV in the germline V gene (reference sequence). The V end lost 3 bases, the J end lost 3 bases, and 12 bases lay between the germline ends. The CDR3 consists of 15 residues. The chain's CDR3 is CASSFIGVGYNEQFF. CDR3 nucleotide sequence: TGTGCCAGCAGTTTTATAGGGGTGGGCTACAATGAGCAGTTCTTC.

The chain joins TRBV6-5 to TRBJ2-1; 11 bases match TRBD1. Germline V lookup: CDR1 MNHEY, CDR2 SVGAGI. Trimming took 6 bases from V and 8 from J; bases not matched to a gene: 6. This CDR3 comprises 14 residues. The CDR3, as DNA: TGTGCCAGCAGCTTTGGACAGGGGGCGTATGAGCAGTTCTTC. Translating it yields CASSFGQGAYEQFF.

The J gene is TRBJ1-3, the V gene TRBV12-5; perhaps TRBD1 as D (5 bases). V lost 8 bases to trimming and J lost 1 base, with 12 bases between them. In germline, CDR1 is LGHNT, CDR2 FRNRAP. The CDR3 length is 14 residues. DNA for the CDR3: TGTGCTAGTTCCGAAGGGGTGTCTGGAAACACCATATATTTT. It is translated as CASSEGVSGNTIYF.

The chain combines TRBV6-1 with TRBJ2-7; D is possibly TRBD1 (5 bases). Trimming took 6 bases from V and 2 from J, leaving 11 bases between them. Germline V gene lookup returns CDR1 MNHNS and CDR2 SASEGT. The CDR3 has 13 amino acids. In nucleotides, the CDR3 is TGTGCCAGCAGCGTCGACAGAGCCTACGAGCAGTACTTC. Protein product: CASSVDRAYEQYF.

V is TRBV2 and J is TRBJ2-1; 7 positions match TRBD2. The CDR3 has 16 amino acids. The V gene's germline CDR1 is SNHLY and CDR2 FYNNEI. Germline trimming cut 4 bases from V and 0 bases from J; bases unmatched to any gene: 6. CDR3 loop: CASSGWGGSSYNEQFF. CDR3 sequence (DNA): TGTGCCAGCAGTGGGTGGGGAGGGAGCTCCTACAATGAGCAGTTCTTC.

As DNA, the CDR3 is TGTGCCAGCAGGGGGCAGGGGGCCTATGGCTACACCTTC. This encodes CASRGQGAYGYTF. The gene calls are TRBV5-6 and TRBJ1-2, with TRBD1 matching over 8 bases. Germline lookup yields CDR1 SGHDT and CDR2 YYEEEE. The V and J ends lost 5 bases and 4 bases, in that order; junction bases with no gene match: 4. This CDR3 has 13 amino acids.

The chain is built from TRBV7-3 and TRBJ1-4; D might be TRBD1 (6 bases). The CDR3 extends over 15 amino acids. With 5 bases removed from V and 0 bases from J, the gap between germline ends came to 10 bases. CDR1 and CDR2 from the germline V gene are SGHTA and FQGTGA. Here the CDR3 reads CASSPGVATNEKLFF. CDR3 nucleotide sequence: TGTGCCAGCAGCCCAGGGGTTGCAACTAATGAAAAACTGTTTTTT.

The chain recombines TRBV7-7 with TRBJ2-1; the match to TRBD2 covers 8 bases. The CDR3 totals 16 residues. CDR1 SSHAT and CDR2 FNYEAQ come from the germline V gene (reference sequence). V lost 3 bases to trimming and J lost 0 bases; unmatched junction nucleotides: 4. This chain's CDR3 is CASSFGSGGSYNEQFF. In DNA, the CDR3 is TGTGCCAGCAGCTTCGGAAGCGGGGGCTCCTACAATGAGCAGTTCTTC.

V usage is TRBV5-6 and J usage is TRBJ2-2, with 8 positions matching TRBD1. Per germline, CDR1 SGHDT and CDR2 YYEEEE. After removal of 4 bases from V and 1 base from J, the junction contained 15 bases not matched to a gene. The CDR3 extends over 19 amino acids. CDR3 bases: TGTGCCAGCAGCAGACCAGGGGGCGCATCCTCCGTGAACACCGGGGAGCTGTTTTTT. Protein: CASSRPGGASSVNTGELFF.

The rearrangement links TRBV5-8 to TRBJ2-7, with 7 bases identical to TRBD2. Germline values: CDR1 SGHTS, CDR2 YDEGEE. With V trimmed by 4 bases and J by 2 bases, 6 bases remained unmatched. The CDR3 totals 14 residues. The CDR3 loop reads CASSPTGLTYEQYF. In DNA form, the CDR3 reads TGTGCCAGCAGCCCAACGGGACTAACCTACGAGCAGTACTTC.

This sequence joins TRBV19 and TRBJ1-1; 9 nucleotides line up with TRBD1. This CDR3 is built from 13 residues. Germline V lookup: CDR1 LNHDA, CDR2 SQIVND (reference sequence). J lost 3 bases, V lost 6 bases, and 2 bases had no gene match. The CDR3 loop reads CASRGQGYTEAFF. For the CDR3, the DNA is TGTGCCAGTAGAGGACAGGGGTACACTGAAGCTTTCTTT.

V gene TRBV19 combines with J gene TRBJ1-5; 7 nucleotides line up with TRBD1. CDR3 length: 15 amino acids. Per germline, CDR1 LNHDA and CDR2 SQIVND (reference sequence). The V gene end was trimmed by 6 bases and the J gene end by 0 bases; junction bases not matched to a gene: 5. CDR3 region: CASSRGQVSNQPQHF. CDR3 nucleotides: TGTGCCAGTAGCCGAGGACAGGTTAGCAATCAGCCCCAGCATTTT.